The 11 T cell receptor beta chains in this list originate from one sample, sequenced in a study of beta chain features in type 1 diabetes. Reverse transcribing all isolated RNA meant expressed TCRB transcripts were sequenced. Data came from immunoSEQ multiplex PCR; TCRdb stores just in-frame clones and leaves some out. Among 450,000 or so clones listed, about an eighth were seen once. The sample taken for sequencing was naive CD4+ T cells from blood. The source of these receptors is a woman under 30 in good health.

This clone appeared once. CDR3 sequence reads: CASSPNNEQYF. CDR3 in DNA: TGTGCCAGCAGCCCAAACAACGAGCAGTACTTC. The chain is built from TRBV7-2 and TRBJ2-7; D unclear. Trimming pared 5 bases from V and 5 bases from J, leaving 7 bases between. The CDR3 is made up of 11 amino acids. Germline loops: CDR1 SGHTA, CDR2 FQGNSA. The whole variable domain, filled in from reference TRBV7-2 and TRBJ2-7, reads GAGVSQSPSNKVTEKGKDVELRCDPISGHTALYWYRQSLGQGLEFLIYFQGNSAPDKSGLPSDRFSAERTGGSVSTLTIQRTQQEDSAVYLCASSPNNEQYFGPGTRLTVT.

The J gene is TRBJ2-3, the V gene TRBV29-1; perhaps D is TRBD1 or TRBD2 (5 bases each). Germline CDR1 and CDR2: SQVTM and ANQGSEA. There are 14 residues in the CDR3. V lost 7 bases, J lost 4 bases, and 18 bases lay in between. The chain's CDR3 is CSGRQPQRADTQYF. The CDR3 bases are TGCAGCGGACGACAGCCCCAGAGGGCAGATACGCAGTATTTT.

This sequence joins TRBV7-9 and TRBJ1-5, with D maybe TRBD1 (6 bases). V lost 1 base to trimming and J lost 3 bases, with 7 bases between them. Germline V CDR1 and CDR2: SEHNR, FQNEAQ (reference sequence). This CDR3 is built from 14 residues. CDR3 sequence (DNA): TGTGCCAGCAGCTTAGACAGGGTCAATCAGCCCCAGCATTTT. Protein product: CASSLDRVNQPQHF. The entire variable domain, with the rest obtained from reference TRBV7-9 and TRBJ1-5, is as follows: DTGVSQNPRHKITKRGQNVTFRCDPISEHNRLYWYRQTLGQGPEFLTYFQNEAQLEKSRLLSDRFSAERPKGSFSTLEIQRTEQGDSAMYLCASSLDRVNQPQHFGDGTRLSIL.

J is TRBJ2-2 and V is TRBV7-2, with D uncertain. Germline V gene lookup returns CDR1 SGHTA and CDR2 FQGNSA. V lost 3 bases, J lost 5 bases, and 7 bases lay in between. The CDR3 runs 13 residues. CDR3 region: CASSFAGTGELFF. Written as DNA, the CDR3 is TGTGCCAGCAGCTTCGCCGGGACCGGGGAGCTGTTTTTT. Full variable domain (remainder filled in from reference TRBV7-2 and TRBJ2-2): GAGVSQSPSNKVTEKGKDVELRCDPISGHTALYWYRQSLGQGLEFLIYFQGNSAPDKSGLPSDRFSAERTGGSVSTLTIQRTQQEDSAVYLCASSFAGTGELFFGEGSRLTVL.

This clone was counted a few times. The chain uses TRBV5-4 and TRBJ1-2; no clear D gene. Germline CDR1 is SGHNT and CDR2 is YYREEE (reference sequence). V shed 0 bases and J shed 1 base, with 1 base lying between them. The CDR3 contains 12 residues. DNA of the CDR3: TGTGCCAGCAGCTTGGATAACTATGGCTACACCTTC. Translating gives CASSLDNYGYTF.

This clone was counted ten times or more. The same CDR3 also results from other DNA sequences found in this sample. V and J are TRBV11-3 and TRBJ2-3; D is possibly TRBD2 (5 bases). Germline V gene data show CDR1 as SGHNT and CDR2 as YENEEA. The CDR3 extends over 14 amino acids. Trimming shortened V by 0 bases and J by 2 bases, and 6 bases separated the two germline ends. DNA for the CDR3: TGTGCCAGCAGCTTAGACGGGAACACAGATACGCAGTATTTT. Protein: CASSLDGNTDTQYF.

The chain is built from TRBV18 and TRBJ1-1, with TRBD1 as a possible D gene (6 bases). From germline, CDR1 is KGHSH and CDR2 LQKENI. Trimming took off 3 bases at V and 0 bases at J, with 8 bases between the two ends. CDR3 length: 14 amino acids. DNA for the CDR3: TGTGCCAGCTCACCGGCAGGGGTGAACACTGAAGCTTTCTTT. As protein: CASSPAGVNTEAFF.

This clone was seen a handful of times. This chain uses TRBV7-9 with TRBJ2-3; D may match TRBD1 or TRBD2 (5 bases each). CDR1 and CDR2 (germline): SEHNR, FQNEAQ (reference sequence). V dropped 1 base and J dropped 5 bases, with 19 bases sitting between them. This CDR3 contains 17 residues. The CDR3 reads CASSLVSVRDGKDTQYF. The CDR3 DNA sequence: TGTGCCAGCAGCTTAGTTTCAGTCCGGGACGGAAAAGATACGCAGTATTTT.

This chain connects TRBV6-5 to TRBJ2-1; D unresolved. Looked up from germline, CDR1 is MNHEY and CDR2 is SVGAGI. There are 13 residues in the CDR3. V shed 2 bases and J shed 7 bases, with 9 bases lying between them. The CDR3 nucleotides read TGTGCCAGCAGTTACAGTGTTTGGAATGAGCAGTTCTTC. This codes for CASSYSVWNEQFF.

The chain recombines TRBV25-1 with TRBJ2-1; D remains unclear. CDR3 length: 15 residues. Trimming took off 2 bases at V and 3 bases at J, with 11 bases between the two ends. Germline V gene sequence: CDR1 MGHDK, CDR2 SYGVNS. In DNA form, the CDR3 reads TGTGCCAGCAGTGAACCACGACATATCTACAATGAGCAGTTCTTC. Translated: CASSEPRHIYNEQFF.

V usage is TRBV29-1 and J usage is TRBJ2-7, with 16 bases identical to TRBD2. This CDR3 has 17 residues. CDR1 and CDR2 (germline): SQVTM, ANQGSEA. The trim removed 8 bases at V and 0 bases at J, leaving 10 bases unmatched. This chain's CDR3 is CSPAGTSGGAYSYEQYV. In DNA form, the CDR3 reads TGCAGCCCCGCCGGGACTAGCGGGGGGGCCTACTCCTACGAGCAGTACGTC.